The 11 T cell receptor beta chains below were found in one sample sequenced in a study of shared clonotypes between healthy human individuals. Assay used: immunoSEQ multiplex PCR; TCRdb lists only in-frame clones, some missing. This sample has approximately 2,200,000 clones; approximately 94% occur once, and the top ten carry over 1.5%. Only CD45RO-negative cells positively selected for CCR7 counted as naive CD8 cells, so terminally differentiated effector memory CD45RA+ cells were excluded. Sequenced: naive CD8+ T cells from PBMCs. These receptor sequences come from a man in his late teens or twenties in good health. Some clones in this sample may be carry-over from other donors' samples.

Notes on this clone: The same CDR3 arises from other DNA sequences in this sample as well. The chain is built from TRBV9 and TRBJ2-7; 11 nucleotides line up with TRBD2. Looked up from germline, CDR1 is SGDLS and CDR2 is YYNGEE. The CDR3 loop spans 15 amino acids. V was clipped by 0 bases and J by 1 base; unmatched bases: 0. CDR3 bases: TGTGCCAGCAGCGTAGGGACTAGCGGGTCCTACGAGCAGTACTTC. This gives the protein CASSVGTSGSYEQYF.

The chain recombines TRBV5-1 with TRBJ2-5; the match to TRBD2 covers 13 bases. CDR1 and CDR2 (germline): SGHRS, YFSETQ. The J segment lost 3 bases and the V segment lost 1 base, leaving 3 bases of the junction unmatched. This CDR3 region has 16 residues. The CDR3 region is CASSLLTSGRKETQYF. DNA of the CDR3: TGCGCCAGCAGCTTGTTGACTAGCGGGAGGAAAGAGACCCAGTACTTC.

The genes are TRBV6-6 and TRBJ1-1; tentatively, D is TRBD1 (6 bases). Trimming left V 4 bases short and J 5 bases short, with 11 bases between. The CDR3 runs 13 residues. CDR1 MNHNY and CDR2 SVGAGI come from the germline V gene (reference sequence). The CDR3 DNA reads TGTGCCAGCAGTTTCGAGGGGGGAACTGAAGCTTTCTTT. Encoded protein: CASSFEGGTEAFF.

The chain recombines TRBV4-1 with TRBJ2-3, with D possibly TRBD1 on 6 matching bases. V was shortened by 1 base and J by 5 bases, with 13 bases between the two germline ends. Germline V gene sequence: CDR1 MGHRA, CDR2 YSYEKL. CDR3 length: 15 residues. The CDR3 sequence is CASSQVMGAGDTQYF. CDR3 bases: TGCGCCAGCAGCCAAGTTATGGGGGCAGGAGATACGCAGTATTTT.

CDR3 protein: CASSYVGDEQFF. The CDR3 DNA sequence: TGTGCCAGCAGTTACGTCGGGGATGAGCAGTTCTTC. V usage is TRBV6-5 and J usage is TRBJ2-1, with D maybe TRBD2 (5 bases). Trimming shortened V by 2 bases and J by 8 bases, and 7 bases separated the two germline ends. The CDR3 is 12 amino acids. In germline, CDR1 is MNHEY, CDR2 SVGAGI.

The gene calls are TRBV2 and TRBJ1-4; TRBD1 aligns across 9 bases. Unmatched junction bases numbered 17, after V lost 7 bases and J lost 8 bases. Germline CDR1 is SNHLY and CDR2 is FYNNEI. The CDR3 totals 17 residues. The CDR3 sequence: CASTEGYSGTGPEKLFF. The CDR3 DNA is TGTGCCAGCACCGAAGGCTACTCCGGGACAGGGCCGGAAAAACTGTTTTTT.

The chain links TRBV7-2 to TRBJ2-7; weak D call: TRBD2 (6 bases). The CDR3 length is 15 residues. V dropped 5 bases and J dropped 3 bases, with 17 bases sitting between them. CDR1 is SGHTA, CDR2 FQGNSA, per germline. CDR3 residues: CASSLQTSRRYEQYF. The CDR3 DNA is TGTGCCAGCAGCCTCCAGACTAGTCGGCGCTACGAGCAGTACTTC. Supplemented by reference TRBV7-2 and TRBJ2-7, the full variable domain reads GAGVSQSPSNKVTEKGKDVELRCDPISGHTALYWYRQSLGQGLEFLIYFQGNSAPDKSGLPSDRFSAERTGGSVSTLTIQRTQQEDSAVYLCASSLQTSRRYEQYFGPGTRLTVT.

This rearrangement joins TRBV4-1 to TRBJ1-1; 10 bases match TRBD1. V shed 5 bases, J shed 5 bases, and the junction held 8 bases outside the gene matches. CDR1 is MGHRA, CDR2 YSYEKL, per germline. The CDR3 is made up of 15 amino acids. CDR3 sequence: CASSMKDRGGTEAFF. The CDR3 nucleotides are TGCGCCAGCAGCATGAAGGACAGGGGGGGAACTGAAGCTTTCTTT.

This clone is a singleton in its sample. The sample contains more than one DNA sequence encoding this CDR3. The rearrangement uses TRBV7-8 and TRBJ1-3; D is ambiguous. The V gene lost 1 base and the J gene lost 0 bases, with 4 bases spanning the gap. The CDR3 length is 14 residues. Germline lookup yields CDR1 SGHVS and CDR2 FQNEAQ. This chain's CDR3 is CASSLGVSGNTIYF. CDR3 DNA: TGTGCCAGCAGCTTAGGTGTCTCTGGAAACACCATATATTTT.

This clone was found once. The chain couples TRBV7-9 to TRBJ2-1, with 13 bases lining up with TRBD2. Losses at the gene ends were 6 bases for V and 9 bases for J; bases not matched to a gene: 11. CDR3 length equals 16 residues. Germline CDR1 is SEHNR and CDR2 is FQNEAQ (reference sequence). CDR3 residues: CASRGGLAGVGGEQFF. The CDR3 DNA reads as TGTGCCAGCAGAGGCGGACTAGCGGGAGTGGGTGGTGAGCAGTTCTTC.

The V gene is TRBV4-3, the J gene TRBJ1-4; 8 positions match TRBD1. Trimming cost V 4 bases and J 8 bases; bases outside gene matches: 9. The CDR3 spans 15 residues. Germline V lookup: CDR1 LGHNA, CDR2 YSLEER. In nucleotides, the CDR3 is TGCGCCAGCAGCCCCGAGGACAGGGAGGGCGAAAAACTGTTTTTT. This codes for CASSPEDREGEKLFF.